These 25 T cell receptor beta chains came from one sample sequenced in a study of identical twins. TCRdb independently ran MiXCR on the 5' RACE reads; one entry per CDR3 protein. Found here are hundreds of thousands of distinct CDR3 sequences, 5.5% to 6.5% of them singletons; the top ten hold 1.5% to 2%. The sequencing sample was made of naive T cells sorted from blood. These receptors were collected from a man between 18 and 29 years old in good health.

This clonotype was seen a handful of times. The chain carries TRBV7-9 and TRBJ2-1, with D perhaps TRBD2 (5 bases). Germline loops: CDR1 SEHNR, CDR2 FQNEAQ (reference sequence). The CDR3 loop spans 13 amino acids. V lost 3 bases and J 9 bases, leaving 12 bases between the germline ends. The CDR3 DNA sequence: TGTGCCAGCAGCTTCCGAGGAGGAGGTGAGCAGTTCTTC. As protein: CASSFRGGGEQFF. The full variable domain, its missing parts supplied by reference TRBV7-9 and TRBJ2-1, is DTGVSQNPRHKITKRGQNVTFRCDPISEHNRLYWYRQTLGQGPEFLTYFQNEAQLEKSRLLSDRFSAERPKGSFSTLEIQRTEQGDSAMYLCASSFRGGGEQFFGPGTRLTVL.

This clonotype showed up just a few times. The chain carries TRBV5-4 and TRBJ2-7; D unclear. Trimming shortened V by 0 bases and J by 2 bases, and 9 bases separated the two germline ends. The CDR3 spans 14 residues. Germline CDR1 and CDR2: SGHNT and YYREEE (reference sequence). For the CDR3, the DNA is TGTGCCAGCAGCTTGGCGGGCAGAACCTACGAGCAGTACGTC. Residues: CASSLAGRTYEQYV.

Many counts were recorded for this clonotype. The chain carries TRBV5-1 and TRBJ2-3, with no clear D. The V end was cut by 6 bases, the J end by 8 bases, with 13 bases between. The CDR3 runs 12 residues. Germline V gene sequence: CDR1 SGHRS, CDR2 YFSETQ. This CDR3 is CASITIKGTQYF. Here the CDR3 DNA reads TGCGCCAGCATCACAATTAAGGGTACGCAGTATTTT.

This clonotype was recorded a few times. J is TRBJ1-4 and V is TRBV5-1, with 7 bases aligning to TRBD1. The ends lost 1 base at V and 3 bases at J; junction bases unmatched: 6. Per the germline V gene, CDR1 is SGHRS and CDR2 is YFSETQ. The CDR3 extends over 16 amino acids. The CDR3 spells CASSLFGQGANEKLFF. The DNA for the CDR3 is TGCGCCAGCAGCTTGTTCGGGCAGGGGGCTAATGAAAAACTGTTTTTT.

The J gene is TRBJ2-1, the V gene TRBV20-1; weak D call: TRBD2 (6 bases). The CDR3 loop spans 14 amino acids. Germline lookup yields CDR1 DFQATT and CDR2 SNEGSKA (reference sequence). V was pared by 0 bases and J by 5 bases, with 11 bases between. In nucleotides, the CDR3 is TGCAGTGCTAGAGAAATGGGGGGTCACAATGAGCAGTTCTTC. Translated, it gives CSAREMGGHNEQFF.

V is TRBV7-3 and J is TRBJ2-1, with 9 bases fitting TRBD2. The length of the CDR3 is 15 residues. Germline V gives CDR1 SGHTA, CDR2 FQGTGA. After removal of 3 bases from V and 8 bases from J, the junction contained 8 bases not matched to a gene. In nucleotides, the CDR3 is TGTGCCAGCAGCTTGGGGGTAGCGGGAGCCGATGAGCAGTTCTTC. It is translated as CASSLGVAGADEQFF.

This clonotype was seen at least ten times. The CDR3 coding sequence is TGCAGTGCTAGAGCGCGACGTTCTGGCTACACCTTC. This sequence encodes CSARARRSGYTF. The chain combines TRBV20-1 with TRBJ1-2; unclear D gene. With 1 base removed from V and 7 bases from J, the gap between germline ends came to 10 bases. CDR3 length: 12 residues. Germline loops: CDR1 DFQATT, CDR2 SNEGSKA (reference sequence).

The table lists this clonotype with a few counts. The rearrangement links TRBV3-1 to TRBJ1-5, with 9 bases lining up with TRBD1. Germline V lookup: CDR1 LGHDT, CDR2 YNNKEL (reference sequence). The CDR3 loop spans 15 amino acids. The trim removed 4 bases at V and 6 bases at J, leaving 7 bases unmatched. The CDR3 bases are TGTGCCAGCAGCCCGGACAGGGGCGCGGGTCAGCCCCAGCATTTT. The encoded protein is CASSPDRGAGQPQHF.

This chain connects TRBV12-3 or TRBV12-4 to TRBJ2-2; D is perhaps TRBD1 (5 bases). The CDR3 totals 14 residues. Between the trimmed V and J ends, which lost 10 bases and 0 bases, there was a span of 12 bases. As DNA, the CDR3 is TGTGCCAACAAGCCGGACACGAACACCGGGGAGCTGTTTTTT. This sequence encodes CANKPDTNTGELFF.

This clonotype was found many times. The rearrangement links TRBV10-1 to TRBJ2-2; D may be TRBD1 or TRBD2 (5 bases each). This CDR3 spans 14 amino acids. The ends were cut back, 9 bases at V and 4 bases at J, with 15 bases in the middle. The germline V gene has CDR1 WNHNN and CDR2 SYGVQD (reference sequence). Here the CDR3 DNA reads TGCGCCAGGTGGGACGGCTCTTCCACCGGGGAGCTGTTTTTT. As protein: CARWDGSSTGELFF.

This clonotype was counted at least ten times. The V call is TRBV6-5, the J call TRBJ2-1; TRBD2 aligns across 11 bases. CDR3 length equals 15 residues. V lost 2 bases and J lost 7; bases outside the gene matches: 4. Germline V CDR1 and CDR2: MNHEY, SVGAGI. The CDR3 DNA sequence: TGTGCCAGCAGTTACCGACTAGCGGGAAGTAATGAGCAGTTCTTC. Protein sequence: CASSYRLAGSNEQFF.

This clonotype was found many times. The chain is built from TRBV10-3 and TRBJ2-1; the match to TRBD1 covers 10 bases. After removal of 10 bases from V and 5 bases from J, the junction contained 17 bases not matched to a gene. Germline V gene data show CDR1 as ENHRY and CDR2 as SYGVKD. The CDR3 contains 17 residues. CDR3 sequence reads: CATRQGAASGPDNEQFF. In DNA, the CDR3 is TGTGCCACACGACAGGGGGCCGCTAGCGGGCCCGACAATGAGCAGTTCTTC.

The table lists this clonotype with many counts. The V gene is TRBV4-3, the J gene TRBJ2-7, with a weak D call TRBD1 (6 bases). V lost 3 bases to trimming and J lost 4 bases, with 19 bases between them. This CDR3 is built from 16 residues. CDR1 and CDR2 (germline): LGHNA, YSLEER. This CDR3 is CASSHSTGIFPYEQYF. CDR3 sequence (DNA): TGCGCCAGCAGCCACTCAACAGGGATTTTCCCTTACGAGCAGTACTTC.

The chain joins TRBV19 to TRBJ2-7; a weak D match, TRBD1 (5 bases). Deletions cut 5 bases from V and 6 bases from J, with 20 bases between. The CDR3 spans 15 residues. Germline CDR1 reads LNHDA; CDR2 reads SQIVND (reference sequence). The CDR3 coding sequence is TGTGCCAGTAGTTCCTCAGGAGACCCTCAGGGCGAGCAGTACTTC. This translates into CASSSSGDPQGEQYF.

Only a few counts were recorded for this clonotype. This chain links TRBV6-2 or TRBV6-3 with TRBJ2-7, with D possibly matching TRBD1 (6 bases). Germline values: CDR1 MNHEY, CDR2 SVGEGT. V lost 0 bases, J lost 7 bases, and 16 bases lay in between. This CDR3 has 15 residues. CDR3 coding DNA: TGTGCCAGCAGTTACTCGGGGACACGGCCGGGGGAGCAGTACTTC. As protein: CASSYSGTRPGEQYF.

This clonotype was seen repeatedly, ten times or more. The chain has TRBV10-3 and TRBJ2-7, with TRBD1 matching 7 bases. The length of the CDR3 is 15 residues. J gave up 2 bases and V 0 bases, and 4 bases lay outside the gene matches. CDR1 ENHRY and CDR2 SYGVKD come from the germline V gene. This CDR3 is CAISESGQNPYEQYF. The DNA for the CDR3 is TGTGCCATCAGTGAGTCGGGACAGAACCCCTACGAGCAGTACTTC.

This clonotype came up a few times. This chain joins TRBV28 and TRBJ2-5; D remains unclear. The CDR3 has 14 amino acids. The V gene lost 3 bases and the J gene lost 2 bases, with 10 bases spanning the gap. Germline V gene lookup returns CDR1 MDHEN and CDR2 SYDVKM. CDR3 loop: CASSFVVGQETQYF. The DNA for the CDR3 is TGTGCCAGCAGTTTTGTGGTAGGGCAAGAGACCCAGTACTTC.

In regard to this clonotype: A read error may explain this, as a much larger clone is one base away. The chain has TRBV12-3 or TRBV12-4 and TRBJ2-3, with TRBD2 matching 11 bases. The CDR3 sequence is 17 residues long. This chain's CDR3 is CASSFKRLAGRTGTQYF. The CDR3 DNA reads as TGTGCCAGCAGCTTTAAAAGACTAGCGGGGCGCACAGGTACGCAGTATTTT.

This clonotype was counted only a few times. CDR3 nucleotides: TGTGCCAGCAGGACTAGCGGGATGAAAAACATTCAGTACTTC. Its protein product is CASRTSGMKNIQYF. The rearrangement uses TRBV6-2 or TRBV6-3 and TRBJ2-4, with 11 bases matching TRBD2. The V gene's germline CDR1 is MNHEY and CDR2 SVGEGT. V trimming: 6 bases; J trimming: 4 bases; junction bases outside the gene matches: 2. This CDR3 spans 14 amino acids.

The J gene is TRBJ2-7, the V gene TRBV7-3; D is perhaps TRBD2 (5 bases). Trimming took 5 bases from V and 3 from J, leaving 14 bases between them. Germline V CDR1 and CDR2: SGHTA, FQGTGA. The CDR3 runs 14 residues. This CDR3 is CASSPDGGGYEQYF. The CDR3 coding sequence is TGTGCCAGCAGCCCCGACGGAGGAGGCTACGAGCAGTACTTC. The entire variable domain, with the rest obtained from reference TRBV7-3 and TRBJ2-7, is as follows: GAGVSQTPSNKVTEKGKYVELRCDPISGHTALYWYRQSLGQGPEFLIYFQGTGAADDSGLPNDRFFAVRPEGSVSTLKIQRTERGDSAVYLCASSPDGGGYEQYFGPGTRLTVT.

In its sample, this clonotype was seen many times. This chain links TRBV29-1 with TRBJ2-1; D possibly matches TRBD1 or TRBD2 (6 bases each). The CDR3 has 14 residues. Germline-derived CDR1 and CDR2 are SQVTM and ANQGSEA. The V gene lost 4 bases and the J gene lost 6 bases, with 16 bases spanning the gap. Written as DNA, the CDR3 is TGCAGCGTTGTGTGGGGGGCCGTTTCCAATGAGCAGTTCTTC. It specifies CSVVWGAVSNEQFF.

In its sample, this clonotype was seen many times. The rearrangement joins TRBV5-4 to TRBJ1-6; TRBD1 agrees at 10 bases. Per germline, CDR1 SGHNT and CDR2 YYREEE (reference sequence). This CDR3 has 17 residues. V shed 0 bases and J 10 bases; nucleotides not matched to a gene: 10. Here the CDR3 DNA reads TGTGCCAGCAGCTTGGATCCTCCGGGACAGGGGCACTCACCCCTCCACTTT. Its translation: CASSLDPPGQGHSPLHF. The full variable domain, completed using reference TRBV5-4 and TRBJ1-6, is ETGVTQSPTHLIKTRGQQVTLRCSSQSGHNTVSWYQQALGQGPQFIFQYYREEENGRGNFPPRFSGLQFPNYSSELNVNALELDDSALYLCASSLDPPGQGHSPLHFGNGTRLTVT.

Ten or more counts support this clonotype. The CDR3 region is CASSQESVRSAQYV. DNA of the CDR3: TGCGCCAGCAGCCAAGAATCTGTACGTTCGGCGCAGTACGTC. The genes are TRBV4-1 and TRBJ2-7, with no clear D. CDR1 and CDR2 (germline): MGHRA, YSYEKL. This CDR3 spans 14 amino acids. Trimming cost V 0 bases and J 9 bases, with 15 bases left between them.

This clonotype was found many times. The CDR3 loop reads CSALGQQGLDQPQHF. The CDR3 coding sequence is TGCAGTGCTCTCGGACAACAGGGGTTAGATCAGCCCCAGCATTTT. This rearrangement joins TRBV20-1 to TRBJ1-5; TRBD1 aligns across 7 bases. The CDR3 totals 15 residues. CDR1 DFQATT and CDR2 SNEGSKA come from the germline V gene (reference sequence). The J segment lost 5 bases and the V segment lost 5 bases, leaving 12 bases of the junction unmatched.

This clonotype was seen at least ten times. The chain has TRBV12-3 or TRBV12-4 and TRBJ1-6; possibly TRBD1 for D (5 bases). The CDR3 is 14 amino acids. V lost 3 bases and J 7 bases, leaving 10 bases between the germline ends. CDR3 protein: CASSFPGENSPLHF. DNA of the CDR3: TGTGCCAGCAGTTTTCCGGGGGAAAATTCACCCCTCCACTTT.